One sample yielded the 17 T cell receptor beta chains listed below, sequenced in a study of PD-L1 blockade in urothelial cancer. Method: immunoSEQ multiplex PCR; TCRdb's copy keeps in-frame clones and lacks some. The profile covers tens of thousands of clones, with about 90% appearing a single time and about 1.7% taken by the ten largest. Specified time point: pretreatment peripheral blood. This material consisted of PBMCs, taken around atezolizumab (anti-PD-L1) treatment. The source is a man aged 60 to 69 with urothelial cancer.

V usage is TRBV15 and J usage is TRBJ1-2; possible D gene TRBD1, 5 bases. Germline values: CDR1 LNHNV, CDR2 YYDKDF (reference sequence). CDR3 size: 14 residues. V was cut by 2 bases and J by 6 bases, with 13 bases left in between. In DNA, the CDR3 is TGTGCCACCAGCAGACTTCAGGGAAGGGATGGCTACACCTTC. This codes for CATSRLQGRDGYTF.

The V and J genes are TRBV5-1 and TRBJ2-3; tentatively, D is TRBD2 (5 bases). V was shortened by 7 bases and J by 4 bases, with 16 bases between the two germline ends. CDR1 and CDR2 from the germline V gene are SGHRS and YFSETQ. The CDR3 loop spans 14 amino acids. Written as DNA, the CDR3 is TGCGCCAGCTCCATCGGAGGAGGTGCAGATACGCAGTATTTT. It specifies CASSIGGGADTQYF.

The CDR3 loop is CASSKLPGQGLAGRTDTQYF. Written as DNA, the CDR3 is TGTGCCAGCAGCAAGCTGCCGGGACAGGGATTAGCGGGACGCACAGATACGCAGTATTTT. V gene TRBV7-8 combines with J gene TRBJ2-3, with D maybe TRBD1 (9 bases). The germline CDR1 and CDR2 sequences are SGHVS and FQNEAQ. This CDR3 comprises 20 residues. Trimming cost V 5 bases and J 1 base, with 28 bases left between them.

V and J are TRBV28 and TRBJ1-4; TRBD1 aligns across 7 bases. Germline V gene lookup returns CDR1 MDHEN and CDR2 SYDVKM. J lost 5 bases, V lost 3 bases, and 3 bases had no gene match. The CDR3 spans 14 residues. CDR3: CASSFTGQNEKLFF. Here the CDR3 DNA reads TGTGCCAGCAGTTTTACGGGACAGAATGAAAAACTGTTTTTT.

CDR3 bases: TGTGCCAGCAGTCAAGGGACTAGCGTAGCCTACGAGCAGTACTTC. Translation gives CASSQGTSVAYEQYF. The chain has TRBV7-2 and TRBJ2-7; 10 bases map to TRBD2. CDR3 size: 15 residues. V shed 6 bases and J 2 bases; nucleotides not matched to a gene: 7. Germline V gene sequence: CDR1 SGHTA, CDR2 FQGNSA.

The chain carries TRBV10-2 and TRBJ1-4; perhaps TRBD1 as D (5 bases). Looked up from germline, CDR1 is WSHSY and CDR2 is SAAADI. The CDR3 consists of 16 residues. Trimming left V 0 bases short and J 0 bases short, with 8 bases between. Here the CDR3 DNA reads TGCGCCAGCAGTGAGTCGGGGGGGGCAACTAATGAAAAACTGTTTTTT. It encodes CASSESGGATNEKLFF.

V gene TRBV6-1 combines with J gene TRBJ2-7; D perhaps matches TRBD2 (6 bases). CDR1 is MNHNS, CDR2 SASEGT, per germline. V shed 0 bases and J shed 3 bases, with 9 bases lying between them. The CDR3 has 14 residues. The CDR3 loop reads CASSEARGRYEQYF. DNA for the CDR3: TGTGCCAGCAGTGAAGCGCGGGGCCGCTACGAGCAGTACTTC.

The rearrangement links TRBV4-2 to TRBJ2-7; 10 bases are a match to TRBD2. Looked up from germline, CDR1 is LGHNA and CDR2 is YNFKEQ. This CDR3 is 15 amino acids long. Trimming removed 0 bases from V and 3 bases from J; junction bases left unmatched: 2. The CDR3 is CASSQDSGGLYEQYF. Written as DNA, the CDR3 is TGTGCCAGCAGCCAAGATAGCGGGGGGCTCTACGAGCAGTACTTC.

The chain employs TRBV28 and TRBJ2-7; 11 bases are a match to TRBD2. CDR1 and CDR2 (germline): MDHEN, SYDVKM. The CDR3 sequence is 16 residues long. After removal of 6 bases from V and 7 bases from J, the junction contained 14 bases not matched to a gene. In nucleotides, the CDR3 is TGTGCCAGCAGCTTTTCCGGGACTAGCGGACGTCAGGAGCAGTACTTC. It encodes CASSFSGTSGRQEQYF.

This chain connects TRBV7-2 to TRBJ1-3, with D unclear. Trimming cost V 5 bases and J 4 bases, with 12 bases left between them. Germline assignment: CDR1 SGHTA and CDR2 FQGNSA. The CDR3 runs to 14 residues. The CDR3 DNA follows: TGTGCCAGCAGCCCGTTTGAGGGAGGAAACACCATATATTTT. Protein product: CASSPFEGGNTIYF.

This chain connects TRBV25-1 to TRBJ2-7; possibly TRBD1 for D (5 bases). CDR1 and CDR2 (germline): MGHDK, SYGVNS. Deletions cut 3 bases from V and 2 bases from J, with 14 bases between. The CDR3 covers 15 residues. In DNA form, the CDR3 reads TGTGCCAGCAGTGAGGCTACAGGAGACACCTACGAGCAGTACTTC. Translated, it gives CASSEATGDTYEQYF.

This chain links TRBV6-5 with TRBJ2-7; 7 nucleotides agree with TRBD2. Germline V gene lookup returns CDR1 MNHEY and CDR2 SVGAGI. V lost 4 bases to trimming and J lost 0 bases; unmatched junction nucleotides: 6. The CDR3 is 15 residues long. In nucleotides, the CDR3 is TGTGCCAGCAGTTCCGCGGGGGATAGCTCCTACGAGCAGTACTTC. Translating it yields CASSSAGDSSYEQYF.

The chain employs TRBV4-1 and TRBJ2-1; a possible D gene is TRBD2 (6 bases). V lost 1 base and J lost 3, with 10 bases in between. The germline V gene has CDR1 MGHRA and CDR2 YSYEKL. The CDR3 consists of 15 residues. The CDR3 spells CASSQATSSYNEQFF. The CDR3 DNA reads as TGCGCCAGCAGCCAAGCGACTAGTAGCTACAATGAGCAGTTCTTC.

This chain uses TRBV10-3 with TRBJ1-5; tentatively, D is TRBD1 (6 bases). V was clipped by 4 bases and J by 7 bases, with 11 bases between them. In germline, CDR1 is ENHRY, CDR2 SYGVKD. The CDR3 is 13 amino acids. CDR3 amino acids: CAISGNRDQPQHF. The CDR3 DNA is TGTGCCATCAGTGGAAACAGGGACCAGCCCCAGCATTTT.

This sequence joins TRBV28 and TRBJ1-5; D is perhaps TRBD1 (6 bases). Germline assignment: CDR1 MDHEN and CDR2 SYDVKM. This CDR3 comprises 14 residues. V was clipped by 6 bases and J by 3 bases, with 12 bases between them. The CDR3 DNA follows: TGTGCCAGCAGCTATACAGGGACCAATCAGCCCCAGCATTTT. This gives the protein CASSYTGTNQPQHF.

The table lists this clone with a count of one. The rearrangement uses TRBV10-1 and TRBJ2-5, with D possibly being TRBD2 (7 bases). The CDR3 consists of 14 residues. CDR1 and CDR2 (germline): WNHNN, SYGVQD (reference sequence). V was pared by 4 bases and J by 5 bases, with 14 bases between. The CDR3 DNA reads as TGCGCCAGCAGTGCGGGGGGCAGTTTTGAGACCCAGTACTTC. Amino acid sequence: CASSAGGSFETQYF.

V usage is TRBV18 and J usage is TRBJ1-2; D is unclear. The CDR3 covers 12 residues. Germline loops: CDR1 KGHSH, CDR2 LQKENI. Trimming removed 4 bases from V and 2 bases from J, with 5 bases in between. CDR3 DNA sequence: TGTGCCAGCTCACAACAAAACTATGGCTACACCTTC. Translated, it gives CASSQQNYGYTF.